Many counts were recorded for the clone carrying this T cell receptor (beta chain). The record originates from a study of response to subunit inactivated influenza vaccine. The CDR3 has 14 residues. Germline trimming cut 8 bases from V and 4 bases from J; bases unmatched to any gene: 6. Germline V gene data show CDR1 as ENHRY and CDR2 as SYGVKD. TCRdb redid the calling of the RT-PCR reads with MiXCR, one entry per CDR3 protein. Among some 540,000 distinct CDR3 sequences listed, under 30% were seen once. The same data also contributed to another study, on T cells expressing NK-cell markers. According to that study: UMI-tagged 5'RACE template switching yielded the TCR beta cDNA. Obtained from sorted CD3+CD56+NKG2C+, CD3+CD56+NKG2C- and CD3+CD56-NKG2C+ T cells were the TCR beta repertoires. The authors applied an anti-gamma-delta TCR antibody in several experiments, and it restricted sorting to alpha-beta TCR T cells. Specificity for HCMV among expanded NKG2C+ T cell clones was not established.

The starting material was CD4+ T cells sorted from PBMCs, obtained about 12 days after vaccination. The receptor was isolated from a middle-aged man who received an inactivated influenza vaccine. The chain couples TRBV10-3 to TRBJ2-3, with 10 bases aligning to TRBD2. DNA of the CDR3: TGTGCCATCGGTGGTAGCGGGAGGCCAGATACGCAGTATTTT. Amino acid sequence: CAIGGSGRPDTQYF.